A single sample is the source of the 27 T cell receptor beta chains below, sequenced in a study of long-term antiretroviral therapy in people with HIV (dated by TCRdb to about 2022). The immunoSEQ hsTCRB v3.0 assay was used at survey level resolution for TRB variable region sequencing. Held by TCRdb, this immuneACCESS table contains in-frame sequences only and omits some clones. Under half of the omission traces to an unresolved V gene where checked; the cause of the rest is unknown. The sample table contains roughly 15,000 clones; only one count was recorded for 90% to 95% of them. The ten top clones hold 10% to 15% of the sample. The starting material was unsorted PBMCs, obtained 0.6 years after starting antiretroviral therapy. The receptors derive from a woman between 35 and 50 years old with HIV.

The chain employs TRBV4-2 and TRBJ2-4, with no clear D. Looked up from germline, CDR1 is LGHNA and CDR2 is YNFKEQ. Deletions cut 0 bases from V and 7 bases from J, with 16 bases between. The CDR3 is 16 amino acids. The CDR3 region has the DNA TGTGCCAGCAGCCAAGAGGGTGCGGTTCGTGGGAACATTCAGTACTTC. It codes for CASSQEGAVRGNIQYF.

The chain is built from TRBV5-5 and TRBJ1-1; the D is unclear. This CDR3 is built from 12 residues. Trimming took 3 bases from V and 3 from J, leaving 6 bases between them. Germline V gene sequence: CDR1 SGHKS, CDR2 YYEKEE (reference sequence). The DNA for the CDR3 is TGTGCCAGCAGCTATGGGGACACTGAAGCTTTCTTT. This translates into CASSYGDTEAFF.

V gene TRBV7-9 combines with J gene TRBJ2-3; 13 positions agree with TRBD2. V lost 3 bases and J lost 2; bases outside the gene matches: 11. Germline values: CDR1 SEHNR, CDR2 FQNEAQ (reference sequence). The CDR3 spans 19 residues. CDR3 sequence: CASSFPGLAGFTLTDTQYF. CDR3 coding DNA: TGTGCCAGCAGCTTCCCGGGACTAGCGGGGTTTACGCTCACAGATACGCAGTATTTT.

The chain combines TRBV5-1 with TRBJ1-1, with D tentatively TRBD1 (5 bases). The V end was cut by 1 base, the J end by 4 bases, with 23 bases between. This CDR3 spans 18 amino acids. The germline gives CDR1 SGHRS, CDR2 YFSETQ. The CDR3 nucleotides read TGCGCCAGCAGCTTGAGAGATGATATTGGGTCGGGACTCACTGAAGCTTTCTTT. Protein: CASSLRDDIGSGLTEAFF.

V gene TRBV6-1 combines with J gene TRBJ2-1, with 7 positions matching TRBD1. Per the germline V gene, CDR1 is MNHNS and CDR2 is SASEGT. The V segment lost 7 bases and the J segment 5 bases; nucleotides outside the gene matches: 5. This CDR3 has 13 residues. The CDR3 loop reads CASNYDRDNEQFF. The CDR3 coding sequence is TGTGCCAGCAATTACGACAGGGACAATGAGCAGTTCTTC.

The chain carries TRBV6-1 and TRBJ1-6; TRBD1 agrees at 8 bases. The CDR3 is 15 amino acids. The germline CDR1 and CDR2 sequences are MNHNS and SASEGT. The V segment lost 2 bases and the J segment 7 bases; nucleotides outside the gene matches: 4. The CDR3 nucleotides are TGTGCCAGCAGTGAAAGGACAGGGCAGAATTCACCCCTCCACTTT. Its protein is CASSERTGQNSPLHF.

The chain has TRBV4-3 and TRBJ1-2; no definite D call. The V end was cut by 0 bases, the J end by 0 bases, with 8 bases between. This CDR3 comprises 15 residues. CDR1 is LGHNA, CDR2 YSLEER, per germline. CDR3 bases: TGCGCCAGCAGCCAAGACGGCAGTCCTAACTATGGCTACACCTTC. Translation gives CASSQDGSPNYGYTF.

The chain carries TRBV11-2 and TRBJ1-6, with unresolved D. Germline CDR1 SGHAT, CDR2 FQNNGV. Trimming left V 1 base short and J 8 bases short, with 9 bases between. The CDR3 runs to 14 residues. As DNA, the CDR3 is TGTGCCAGCAGCTTAGGAGGCAGTCATTCACCCCTCCACTTT. Its protein product is CASSLGGSHSPLHF.

This clone has just a few counts. The genes are TRBV27 and TRBJ1-1; a weak D match, TRBD1 (5 bases). CDR1 is MNHEY, CDR2 SMNVEV, per germline (reference sequence). V was trimmed by 2 bases and J by 3 bases, leaving 13 bases between them. CDR3 length: 15 residues. The DNA of the CDR3 is TGTGCCAGCAGTTTAGTCGGCGGGACCTACACTGAAGCTTTCTTT. It codes for CASSLVGGTYTEAFF.

V is TRBV30 and J is TRBJ1-6, with D unclear. Germline values: CDR1 GTSNPN, CDR2 SVGIG (reference sequence). The CDR3 contains 13 residues. The V and J ends lost 5 bases and 5 bases respectively, with 10 bases between them. The CDR3 spells CAWGPGDNSPLHF. The CDR3 bases are TGTGCCTGGGGCCCAGGTGATAATTCACCCCTCCACTTT. Full variable domain (missing parts from reference TRBV30 and TRBJ1-6): SQTIHQWPATLVQPVGSPLSLECTVEGTSNPNLYWYRQAAGRGLQLLFYSVGIGQISSEVPQNLSASRPQDRQFILSSKKLLLSDSGFYLCAWGPGDNSPLHFGNGTRLTVT.

The chain employs TRBV10-3 and TRBJ1-1, with D uncertain. Germline loops: CDR1 ENHRY, CDR2 SYGVKD. V shed 5 bases and J shed 0 bases, with 10 bases lying between them. The CDR3 is 14 amino acids. CDR3: CAISFGRLNTEAFF. The CDR3 DNA reads TGTGCCATCAGTTTTGGACGGTTGAACACTGAAGCTTTCTTT.

The J gene is TRBJ1-1, the V gene TRBV5-1, with D possibly being TRBD1 (5 bases). Trimming left V 4 bases short and J 1 base short, with 14 bases between. This CDR3 has 15 residues. Looked up from germline, CDR1 is SGHRS and CDR2 is YFSETQ. CDR3 nucleotides: TGCGCCAGCAGCGTTGGTGGGGCGGGGAACACTGAAGCTTTCTTT. Amino acids: CASSVGGAGNTEAFF.

The rearrangement links TRBV5-1 to TRBJ2-7, with D perhaps TRBD2 (6 bases). With 0 bases removed from V and 1 base from J, the gap between germline ends came to 11 bases. This CDR3 contains 15 residues. The germline V gene encodes CDR1 SGHRS and CDR2 YFSETQ. Here the CDR3 reads CASSLDGSSSYEQYF. The CDR3 DNA reads TGCGCCAGCAGCTTGGACGGGAGCTCTTCCTACGAGCAGTACTTC.

This chain joins TRBV19 and TRBJ1-6; D may be TRBD1 (5 bases). V dropped 7 bases and J dropped 3 bases, with 16 bases sitting between them. The germline CDR1 and CDR2 sequences are LNHDA and SQIVND (reference sequence). The CDR3 is 16 residues long. For the CDR3, the DNA is TGTGCCAGTAACCGCCTGAGGGACCGCTATAATTCACCCCTCCACTTT. Translation gives CASNRLRDRYNSPLHF.

The chain couples TRBV18 to TRBJ1-2; TRBD1 matches 9 bases. With V trimmed by 2 bases and J by 7 bases, 5 bases remained unmatched. This CDR3 is 14 amino acids long. In germline, CDR1 is KGHSH, CDR2 LQKENI. The CDR3 DNA sequence: TGTGCCAGCTCACCAGGACAGGGGTTCAGTGGCTACACCTTC. Its protein is CASSPGQGFSGYTF.

The chain links TRBV28 to TRBJ2-5; D not resolved. The germline V and J ends were trimmed by 5 bases and 3 bases, with 1 base remaining between them. The CDR3 is made up of 10 amino acids. The germline CDR1 and CDR2 sequences are MDHEN and SYDVKM. The CDR3 DNA reads as TGTGCCAGCAGTAAAGAGACCCAGTACTTC. Its protein is CASSKETQYF.

The DNA for the CDR3 is TGTGCCAGCATTGAGGGAGTAGGGGCATCCGCGTATGGCTACACCTTC. Amino acid sequence: CASIEGVGASAYGYTF. The genes are TRBV2 and TRBJ1-2; TRBD1 might be the D (5 bases). The germline gives CDR1 SNHLY, CDR2 FYNNEI. V lost 7 bases and J lost 5, with 23 bases in between. CDR3 size: 16 residues.

The rearrangement uses TRBV9 and TRBJ2-3; the D is unclear. Germline-derived CDR1 and CDR2 are SGDLS and YYNGEE. Deletions cut 0 bases from V and 3 bases from J, with 8 bases between. The CDR3 sequence is 14 residues long. CDR3 amino acids: CASSVGRSTDTQYF. As DNA, the CDR3 is TGTGCCAGCAGCGTAGGCAGGTCAACAGATACGCAGTATTTT.

The rearrangement uses TRBV5-1 and TRBJ1-1, with unresolved D. This CDR3 has 15 residues. In germline, CDR1 is SGHRS, CDR2 YFSETQ. V was shortened by 0 bases and J by 1 base, with 10 bases between the two germline ends. This CDR3 reads CASSLAQISNTEAFF. CDR3 coding DNA: TGCGCCAGCAGCTTGGCTCAGATCTCGAACACTGAAGCTTTCTTT.

The chain carries TRBV4-1 and TRBJ1-2; 7 nucleotides align to TRBD1. Per germline, CDR1 MGHRA and CDR2 YSYEKL. This CDR3 is built from 18 residues. J lost 4 bases, V lost 0 bases, and 14 bases had no gene match. The CDR3 here is CASSQDNEGAERGYGYTF. As DNA, the CDR3 is TGCGCCAGCAGCCAAGATAATGAGGGGGCGGAACGGGGCTATGGCTACACCTTC.

This chain connects TRBV6-4 to TRBJ1-2; D may be TRBD1 (6 bases). V was clipped by 6 bases and J by 4 bases, with 18 bases between them. Germline V gene sequence: CDR1 MRHNA, CDR2 SNTAGT. The CDR3 covers 15 residues. The chain's CDR3 is CASRDRDNDFYGYTF. The CDR3 DNA follows: TGTGCCAGCAGAGACCGGGACAACGACTTCTATGGCTACACCTTC.

The V and J genes are TRBV5-5 and TRBJ1-2; 8 nucleotides match TRBD1. The CDR3 is 17 residues long. Trimming at V came to 0 bases and at J to 0 bases, leaving 7 bases not matched to a gene. Germline loops: CDR1 SGHKS, CDR2 YYEKEE (reference sequence). The DNA of the CDR3 is TGTGCCAGCAGCTTGGTCGCAGGGGGCGCGTCTAACTATGGCTACACCTTC. This sequence encodes CASSLVAGGASNYGYTF.

This clone was seen a handful of times. The chain is built from TRBV7-9 and TRBJ1-1, with 9 positions matching TRBD1. The length of the CDR3 is 17 residues. With V trimmed by 5 bases and J by 0 bases, 10 bases remained unmatched. Germline V gene lookup returns CDR1 SEHNR and CDR2 FQNEAQ (reference sequence). CDR3 sequence: CASSRGGTGRMNTEAFF. In DNA, the CDR3 is TGTGCCAGCAGCCGAGGGGGGACAGGGAGGATGAACACTGAAGCTTTCTTT.

The V gene is TRBV5-4, the J gene TRBJ1-4; TRBD1 matches 11 bases. After removal of 4 bases from V and 2 bases from J, the junction contained 7 bases not matched to a gene. Germline CDR1 reads SGHNT; CDR2 reads YYREEE (reference sequence). The CDR3 runs 17 residues. The CDR3 protein is CASSGSGTGGTNEKLFF. CDR3 DNA: TGTGCCAGCAGCGGCTCCGGGACAGGGGGGACTAATGAAAAACTGTTTTTT.

The V gene is TRBV7-2, the J gene TRBJ2-7; D call uncertain. The CDR3 sequence is 15 residues long. The V gene lost 0 bases and the J gene lost 3 bases, with 12 bases spanning the gap. CDR1 and CDR2 from the germline V gene are SGHTA and FQGNSA. The CDR3 DNA sequence: TGTGCCAGCAGCTTAGCTGGCAGGATGAACTACGAGCAGTACTTC. Residues: CASSLAGRMNYEQYF. Filled out from reference TRBV7-2 and TRBJ2-7, the complete variable domain reads GAGVSQSPSNKVTEKGKDVELRCDPISGHTALYWYRQSLGQGLEFLIYFQGNSAPDKSGLPSDRFSAERTGGSVSTLTIQRTQQEDSAVYLCASSLAGRMNYEQYFGPGTRLTVT.

The table lists this clone with a count of one. This sample also contains other DNA sequences that code for the same CDR3. The chain links TRBV18 to TRBJ1-4, with 10 bases aligning to TRBD1. Germline CDR1 reads KGHSH; CDR2 reads LQKENI. CDR3 length equals 14 residues. The junction had 2 bases not matched to a gene; V was cut back by 3 bases and J by 7 bases. The CDR3 is CASSPTGGLEKLFF. The CDR3, as DNA: TGTGCCAGCTCACCGACAGGGGGCCTTGAAAAACTGTTTTTT.

The chain employs TRBV30 and TRBJ1-2; TRBD1 matches 8 bases. Germline V gene sequence: CDR1 GTSNPN, CDR2 SVGIG (reference sequence). The CDR3 runs to 12 residues. Unmatched junction bases numbered 10, after V lost 4 bases and J lost 12 bases. CDR3 DNA sequence: TGTGCCTGGAACCTGCAGGGGGCGAGGGACACCTTC. Amino acid sequence: CAWNLQGARDTF.